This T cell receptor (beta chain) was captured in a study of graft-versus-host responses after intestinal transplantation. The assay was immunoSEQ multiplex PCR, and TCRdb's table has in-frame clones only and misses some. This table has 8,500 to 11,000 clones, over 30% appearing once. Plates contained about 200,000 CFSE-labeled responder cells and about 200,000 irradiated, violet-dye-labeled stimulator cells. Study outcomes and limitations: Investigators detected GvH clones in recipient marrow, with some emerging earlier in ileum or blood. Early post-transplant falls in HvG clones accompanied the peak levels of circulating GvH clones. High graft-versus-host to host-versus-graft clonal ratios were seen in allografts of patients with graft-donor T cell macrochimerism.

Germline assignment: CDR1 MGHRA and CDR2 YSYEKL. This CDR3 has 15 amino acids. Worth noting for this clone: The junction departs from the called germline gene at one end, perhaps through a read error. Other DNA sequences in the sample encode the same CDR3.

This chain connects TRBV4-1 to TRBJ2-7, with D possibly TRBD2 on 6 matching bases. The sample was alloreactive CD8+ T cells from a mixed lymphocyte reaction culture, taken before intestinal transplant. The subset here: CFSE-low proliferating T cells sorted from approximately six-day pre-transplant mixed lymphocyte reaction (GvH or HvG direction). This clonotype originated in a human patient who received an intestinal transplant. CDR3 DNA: TGTGCCAGCAGCCAAGATCTGGGGGGTTTCAACGAGCAGTACTTC. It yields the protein CASSQDLGGFNEQYF.